This TCR beta chain was captured by sequencing in a study of shared clonotypes between healthy human individuals. Study background: CD4 naive cells filled three plates per donor, CD4 memory three, CD8 naive two and CD8 memory one.

All participating donors were Caucasian adults from Nashville, Tennessee. This CDR3 has 15 residues. Germline CDR1 SNHLY, CDR2 FYNNEI. V lost 5 bases and J lost 5; bases outside the gene matches: 9. Some clones are missing from TCRdb's copy, which holds only in-frame ones; the method was immunoSEQ multiplex PCR. Of 2 million to 2.5 million clones in the sample, 95% are singletons; the top ten hold roughly 0.13%. The chain is built from TRBV2 and TRBJ2-7, with 10 nucleotides matching TRBD2. Sequences were obtained from naive CD4+ T cells sorted from blood. Subset in this sample: CD45RA+ positively selected. This TCR derives from a young man in good health. The CDR3 region has the DNA TGTGCCAGCAGTCCCTGGGGACTAGCGTCCCACGAGCAGTACTTC. Protein: CASSPWGLASHEQYF.